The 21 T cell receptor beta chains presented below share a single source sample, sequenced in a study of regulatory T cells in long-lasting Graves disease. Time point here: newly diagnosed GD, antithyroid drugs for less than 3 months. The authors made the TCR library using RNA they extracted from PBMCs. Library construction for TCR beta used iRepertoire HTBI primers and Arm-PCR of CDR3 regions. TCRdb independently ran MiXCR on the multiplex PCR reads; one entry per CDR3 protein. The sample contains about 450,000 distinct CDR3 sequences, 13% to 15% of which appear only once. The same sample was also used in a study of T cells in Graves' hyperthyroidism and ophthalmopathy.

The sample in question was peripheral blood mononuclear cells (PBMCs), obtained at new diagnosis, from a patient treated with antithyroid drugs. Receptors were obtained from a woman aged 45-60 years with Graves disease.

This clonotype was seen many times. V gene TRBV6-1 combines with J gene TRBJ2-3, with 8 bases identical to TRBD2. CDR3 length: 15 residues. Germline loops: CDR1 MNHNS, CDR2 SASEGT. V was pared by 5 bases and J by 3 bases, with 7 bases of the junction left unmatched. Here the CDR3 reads CASSRAGEGTDTQYF. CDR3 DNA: TGTGCCAGCAGTAGAGCGGGAGAAGGTACAGATACGCAGTATTTT.

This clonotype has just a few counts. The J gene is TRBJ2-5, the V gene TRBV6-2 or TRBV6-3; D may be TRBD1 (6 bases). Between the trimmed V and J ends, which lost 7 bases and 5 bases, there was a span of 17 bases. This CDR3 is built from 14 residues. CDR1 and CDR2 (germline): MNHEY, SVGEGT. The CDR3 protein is CASTQRWGRETQYF. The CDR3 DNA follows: TGTGCCAGCACCCAAAGGTGGGGGCGGGAGACCCAGTACTTC.

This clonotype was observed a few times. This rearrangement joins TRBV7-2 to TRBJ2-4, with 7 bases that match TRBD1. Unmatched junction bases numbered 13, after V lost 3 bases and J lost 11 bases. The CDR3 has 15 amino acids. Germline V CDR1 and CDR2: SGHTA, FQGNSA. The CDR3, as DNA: TGTGCCAGCAGCTTTCAGGGGGTACGGCCTGGAGTTCAGTACTTC. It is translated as CASSFQGVRPGVQYF.

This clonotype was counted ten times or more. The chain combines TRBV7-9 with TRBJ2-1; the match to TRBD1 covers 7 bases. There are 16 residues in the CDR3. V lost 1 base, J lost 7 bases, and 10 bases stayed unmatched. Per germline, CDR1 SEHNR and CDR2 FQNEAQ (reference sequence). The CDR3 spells CASSLGADRVRNEQFF. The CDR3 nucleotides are TGTGCCAGCAGCTTAGGAGCAGACAGGGTAAGGAATGAGCAGTTCTTC.

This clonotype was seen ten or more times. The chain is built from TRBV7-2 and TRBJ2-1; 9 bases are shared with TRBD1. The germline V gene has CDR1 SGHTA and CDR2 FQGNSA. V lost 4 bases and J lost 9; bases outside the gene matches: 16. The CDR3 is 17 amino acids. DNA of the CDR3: TGTGCCAGCAGCTCATCAACCGGACAGGGGTGGTCCAGTGAGCAGTTCTTC. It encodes CASSSSTGQGWSSEQFF.

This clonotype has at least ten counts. CDR3 sequence reads: CASSEAGAWGNEQFF. CDR3 nucleotide sequence: TGTGCCAGCAGTGAGGCCGGGGCTTGGGGCAATGAGCAGTTCTTC. The chain is built from TRBV6-1 and TRBJ2-1; D tentatively reads TRBD1 or TRBD2 (5 bases each). The V end was cut by 3 bases, the J end by 6 bases, with 15 bases between. The CDR3 runs to 15 residues. Germline assignment: CDR1 MNHNS and CDR2 SASEGT.

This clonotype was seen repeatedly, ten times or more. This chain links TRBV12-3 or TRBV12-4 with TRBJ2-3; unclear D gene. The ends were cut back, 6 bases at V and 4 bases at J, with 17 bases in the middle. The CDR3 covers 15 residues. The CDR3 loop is CASSSVPFRADTQYF. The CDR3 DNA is TGTGCCAGCAGCTCTGTTCCCTTTAGGGCAGATACGCAGTATTTT.

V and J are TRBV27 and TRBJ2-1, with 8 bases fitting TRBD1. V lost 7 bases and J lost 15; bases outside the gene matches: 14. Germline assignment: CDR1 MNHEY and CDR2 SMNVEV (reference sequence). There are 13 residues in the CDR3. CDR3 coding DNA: TGTGCCAGCACCCCTGGGGGCGGACAGGGATTGTTCTTC. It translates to CASTPGGGQGLFF.

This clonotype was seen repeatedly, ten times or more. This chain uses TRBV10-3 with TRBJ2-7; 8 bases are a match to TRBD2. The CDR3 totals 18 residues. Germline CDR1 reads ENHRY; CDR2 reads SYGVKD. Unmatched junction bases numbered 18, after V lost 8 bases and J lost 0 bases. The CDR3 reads CAIGLKQRELPPSYEQYF. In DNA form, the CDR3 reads TGTGCCATCGGCCTAAAGCAGCGGGAGCTACCCCCCTCCTACGAGCAGTACTTC.

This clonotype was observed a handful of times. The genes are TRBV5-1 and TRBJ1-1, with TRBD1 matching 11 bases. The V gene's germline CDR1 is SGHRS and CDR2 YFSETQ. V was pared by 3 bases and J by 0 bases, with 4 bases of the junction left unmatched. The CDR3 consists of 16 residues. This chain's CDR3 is CASSSGQGELNTEAFF. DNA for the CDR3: TGCGCCAGCAGCTCGGGACAGGGGGAGTTGAACACTGAAGCTTTCTTT. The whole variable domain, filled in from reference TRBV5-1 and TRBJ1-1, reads KAGVTQTPRYLIKTRGQQVTLSCSPISGHRSVSWYQQTPGQGLQFLFEYFSETQRNKGNFPGRFSGRQFSNSRSEMNVSTLELGDSALYLCASSSGQGELNTEAFFGQGTRLTVV.

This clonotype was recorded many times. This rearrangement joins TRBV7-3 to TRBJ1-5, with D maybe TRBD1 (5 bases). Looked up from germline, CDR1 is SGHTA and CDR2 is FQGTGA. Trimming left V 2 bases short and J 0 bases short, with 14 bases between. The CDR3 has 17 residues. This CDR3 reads CASSLCLRGLSNQPQHF. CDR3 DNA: TGTGCCAGCAGCTTATGCTTAAGGGGACTTAGCAATCAGCCCCAGCATTTT.

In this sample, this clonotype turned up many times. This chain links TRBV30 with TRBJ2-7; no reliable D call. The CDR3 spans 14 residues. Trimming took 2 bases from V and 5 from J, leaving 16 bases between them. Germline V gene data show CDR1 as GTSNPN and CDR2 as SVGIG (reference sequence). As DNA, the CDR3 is TGTGCCTGGAGTTTCCAGACCCGGATCCACGAGCAGTACTTC. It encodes CAWSFQTRIHEQYF. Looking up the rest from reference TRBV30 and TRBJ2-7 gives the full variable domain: SQTIHQWPATLVQPVGSPLSLECTVEGTSNPNLYWYRQAAGRGLQLLFYSVGIGQISSEVPQNLSASRPQDRQFILSSKKLLLSDSGFYLCAWSFQTRIHEQYFGPGTRLTVT.

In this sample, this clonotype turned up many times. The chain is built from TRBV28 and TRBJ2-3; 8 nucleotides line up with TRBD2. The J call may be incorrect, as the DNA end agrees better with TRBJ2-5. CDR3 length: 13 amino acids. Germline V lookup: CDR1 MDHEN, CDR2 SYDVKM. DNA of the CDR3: TGTGCCAGCCTCGGGACTAGTTCAGAGACCCAGTACTTC. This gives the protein CASLGTSSETQYF.

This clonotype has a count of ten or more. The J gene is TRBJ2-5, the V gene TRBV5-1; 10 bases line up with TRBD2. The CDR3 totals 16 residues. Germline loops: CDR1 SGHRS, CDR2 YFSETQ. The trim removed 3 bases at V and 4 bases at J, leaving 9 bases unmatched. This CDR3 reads CASSWASGSSSETQYF. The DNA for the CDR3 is TGCGCCAGCAGCTGGGCTAGCGGGAGCTCGTCAGAGACCCAGTACTTC.

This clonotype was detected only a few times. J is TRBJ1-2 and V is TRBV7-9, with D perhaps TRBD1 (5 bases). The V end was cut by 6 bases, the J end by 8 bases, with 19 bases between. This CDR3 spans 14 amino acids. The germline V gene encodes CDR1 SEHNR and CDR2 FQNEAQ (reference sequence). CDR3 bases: TGTGCCAGCAGGGGAATGGGGGGGAATGAGGGCTACACCTTC. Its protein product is CASRGMGGNEGYTF.

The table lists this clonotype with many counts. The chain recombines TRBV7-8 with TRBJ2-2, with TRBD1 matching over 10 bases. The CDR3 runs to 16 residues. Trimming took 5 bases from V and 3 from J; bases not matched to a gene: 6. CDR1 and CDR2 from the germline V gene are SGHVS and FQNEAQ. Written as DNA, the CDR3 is TGTGCCAGCAGCCAGAAGGGACAGGGGTACACCGGGGAGCTGTTTTTT. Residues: CASSQKGQGYTGELFF.

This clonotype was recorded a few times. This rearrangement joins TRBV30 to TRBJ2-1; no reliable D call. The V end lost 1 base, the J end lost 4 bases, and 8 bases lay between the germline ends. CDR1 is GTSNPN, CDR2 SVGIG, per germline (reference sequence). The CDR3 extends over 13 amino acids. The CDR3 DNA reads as TGTGCCTGGAGTGCGTCTTTATACAATGAGCAGTTCTTC. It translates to CAWSASLYNEQFF.

CDR3 bases: TGTGCCAGCAGCCCAGACGTAATGATCGGTGGCTACACCTTC. This translates into CASSPDVMIGGYTF. V usage is TRBV4-2 and J usage is TRBJ1-2, with D uncertain. The CDR3 totals 14 residues. Germline assignment: CDR1 LGHNA and CDR2 YNFKEQ. Trimming stripped 4 bases from V and 7 bases from J, with 16 bases between.

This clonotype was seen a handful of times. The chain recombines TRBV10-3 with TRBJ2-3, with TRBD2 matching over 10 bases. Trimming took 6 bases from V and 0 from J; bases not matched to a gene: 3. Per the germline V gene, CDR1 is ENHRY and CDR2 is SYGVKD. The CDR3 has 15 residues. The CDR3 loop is CAIRQLAGSTDTQYF. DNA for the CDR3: TGTGCCATCAGACAACTAGCGGGGAGCACAGATACGCAGTATTTT.

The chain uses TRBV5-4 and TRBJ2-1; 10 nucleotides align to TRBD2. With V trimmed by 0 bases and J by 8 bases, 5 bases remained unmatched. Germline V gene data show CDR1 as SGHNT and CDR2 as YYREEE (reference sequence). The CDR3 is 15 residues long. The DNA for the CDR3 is TGTGCCAGCAGCTTGGGACTAGCGGGCAACGATGAGCAGTTCTTC. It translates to CASSLGLAGNDEQFF.

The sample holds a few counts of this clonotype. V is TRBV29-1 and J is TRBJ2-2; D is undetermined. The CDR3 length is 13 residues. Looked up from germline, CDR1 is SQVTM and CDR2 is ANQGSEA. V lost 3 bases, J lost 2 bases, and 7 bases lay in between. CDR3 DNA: TGCAGCGTTGAGACGGATAACACCGGGGAGCTGTTTTTT. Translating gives CSVETDNTGELFF.